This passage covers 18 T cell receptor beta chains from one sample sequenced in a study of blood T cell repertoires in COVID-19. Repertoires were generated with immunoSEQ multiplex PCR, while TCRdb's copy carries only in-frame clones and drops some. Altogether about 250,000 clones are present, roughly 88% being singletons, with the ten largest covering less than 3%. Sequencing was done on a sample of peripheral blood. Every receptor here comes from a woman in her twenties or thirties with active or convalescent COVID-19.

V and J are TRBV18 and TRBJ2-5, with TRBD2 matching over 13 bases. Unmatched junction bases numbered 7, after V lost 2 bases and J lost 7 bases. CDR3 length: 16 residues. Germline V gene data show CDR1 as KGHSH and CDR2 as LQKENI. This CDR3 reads CASSPETSGGFVTQYF. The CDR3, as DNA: TGTGCCAGCTCACCAGAGACTAGCGGGGGGTTTGTGACCCAGTACTTC.

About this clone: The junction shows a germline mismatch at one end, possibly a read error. The chain's CDR3 is CASCYATGRRGYTF. CDR3 nucleotide sequence: TGTGCCAGCTGTTACGCGACCGGGAGAAGGGGCTACACCTTC. This chain uses TRBV6-5 with TRBJ1-2; no clear D gene. Germline CDR1 reads MNHEY; CDR2 reads SVGAGI. The CDR3 length is 14 residues.

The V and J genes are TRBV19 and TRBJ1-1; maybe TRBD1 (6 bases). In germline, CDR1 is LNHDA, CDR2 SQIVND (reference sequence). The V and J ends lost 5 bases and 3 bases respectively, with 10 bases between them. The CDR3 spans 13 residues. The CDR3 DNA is TGTGCCAGTAGTGATGGGGGCTACACTGAAGCTTTCTTT. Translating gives CASSDGGYTEAFF.

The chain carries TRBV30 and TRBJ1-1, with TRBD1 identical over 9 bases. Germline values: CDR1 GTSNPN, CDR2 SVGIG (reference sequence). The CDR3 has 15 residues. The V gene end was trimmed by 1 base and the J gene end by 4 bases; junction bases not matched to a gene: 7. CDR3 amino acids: CAWSGTGVGSTEAFF. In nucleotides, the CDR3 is TGTGCCTGGAGTGGGACAGGGGTCGGTAGCACTGAAGCTTTCTTT.

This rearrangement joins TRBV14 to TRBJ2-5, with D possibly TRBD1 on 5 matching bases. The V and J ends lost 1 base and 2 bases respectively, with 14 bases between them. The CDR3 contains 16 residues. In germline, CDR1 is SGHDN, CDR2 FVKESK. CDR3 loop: CASSQVPGSSQETQYF. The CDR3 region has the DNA TGTGCCAGCAGCCAAGTACCAGGGTCGAGTCAAGAGACCCAGTACTTC.

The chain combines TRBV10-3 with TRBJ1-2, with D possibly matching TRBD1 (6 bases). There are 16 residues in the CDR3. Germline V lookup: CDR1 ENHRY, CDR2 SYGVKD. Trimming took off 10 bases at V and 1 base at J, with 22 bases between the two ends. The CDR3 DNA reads TGTGCCACCTTAAAAGACAGGTGGGGCCTTAACTATGGCTACACCTTC. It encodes CATLKDRWGLNYGYTF.

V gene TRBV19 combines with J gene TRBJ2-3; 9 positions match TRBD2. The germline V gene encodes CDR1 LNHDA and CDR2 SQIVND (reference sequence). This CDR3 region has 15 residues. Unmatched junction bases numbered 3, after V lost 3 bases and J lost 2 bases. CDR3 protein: CASSMAGGYTDTQYF. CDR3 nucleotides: TGTGCCAGTAGTATGGCGGGGGGGTACACAGATACGCAGTATTTT.

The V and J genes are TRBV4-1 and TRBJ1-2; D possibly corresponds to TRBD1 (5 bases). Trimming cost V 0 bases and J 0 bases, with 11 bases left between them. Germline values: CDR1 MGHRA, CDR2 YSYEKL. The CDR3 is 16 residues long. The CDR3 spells CASSQEFGRANYGYTF. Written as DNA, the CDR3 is TGCGCCAGCAGCCAAGAATTTGGCAGGGCTAACTATGGCTACACCTTC.

CDR3 in amino acids: CATSKAPGTSQYF. The CDR3 region has the DNA TGTGCCACCAGCAAGGCCCCCGGGACTTCGCAGTATTTT. The chain recombines TRBV15 with TRBJ2-3, with D perhaps TRBD2 (6 bases). Germline CDR1 and CDR2: LNHNV and YYDKDF (reference sequence). Trimming removed 4 bases from V and 10 bases from J, with 15 bases in between. The CDR3 contains 13 residues.

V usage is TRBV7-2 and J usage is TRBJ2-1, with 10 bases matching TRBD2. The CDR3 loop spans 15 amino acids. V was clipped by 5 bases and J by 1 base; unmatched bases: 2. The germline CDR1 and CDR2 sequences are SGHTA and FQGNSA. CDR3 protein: CASSPSGRSYNEQFF. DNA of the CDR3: TGTGCCAGCAGCCCTAGCGGGAGATCCTACAATGAGCAGTTCTTC. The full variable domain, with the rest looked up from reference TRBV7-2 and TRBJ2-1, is GAGVSQSPSNKVTEKGKDVELRCDPISGHTALYWYRQSLGQGLEFLIYFQGNSAPDKSGLPSDRFSAERTGGSVSTLTIQRTQQEDSAVYLCASSPSGRSYNEQFFGPGTRLTVL.

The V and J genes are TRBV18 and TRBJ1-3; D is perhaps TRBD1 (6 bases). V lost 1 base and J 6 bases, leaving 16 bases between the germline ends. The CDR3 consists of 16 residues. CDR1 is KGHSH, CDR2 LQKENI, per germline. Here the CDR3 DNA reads TGTGCCAGCTCACCACGGCCAGGGGTTTTCGAAAACACCATATATTTT. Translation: CASSPRPGVFENTIYF. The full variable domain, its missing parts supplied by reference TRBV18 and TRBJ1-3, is NAGVMQNPRHLVRRRGQEARLRCSPMKGHSHVYWYRQLPEEGLKFMVYLQKENIIDESGMPKERFSAEFPKEGPSILRIQQVVRGDSAAYFCASSPRPGVFENTIYFGEGSWLTVV.

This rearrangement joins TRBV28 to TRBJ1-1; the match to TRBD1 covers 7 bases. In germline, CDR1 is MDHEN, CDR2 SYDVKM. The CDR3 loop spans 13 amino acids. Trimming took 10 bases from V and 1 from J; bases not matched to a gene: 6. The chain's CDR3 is CATQGQRNTEAFF. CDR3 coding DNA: TGTGCCACCCAGGGACAGAGGAACACTGAAGCTTTCTTT.

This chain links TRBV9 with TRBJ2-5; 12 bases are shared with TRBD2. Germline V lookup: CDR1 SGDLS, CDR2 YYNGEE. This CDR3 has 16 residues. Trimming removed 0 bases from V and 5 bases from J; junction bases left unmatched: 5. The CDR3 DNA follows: TGTGCCAGCAGCGTAGCAACTAGCGGGGGGTTTGAGACCCAGTACTTC. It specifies CASSVATSGGFETQYF.

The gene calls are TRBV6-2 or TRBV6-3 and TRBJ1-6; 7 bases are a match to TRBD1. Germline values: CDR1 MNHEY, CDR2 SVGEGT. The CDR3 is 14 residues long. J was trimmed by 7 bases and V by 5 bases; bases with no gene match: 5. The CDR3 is CASSRQGLNSPLHF. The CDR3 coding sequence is TGTGCCAGCAGTCGACAGGGTCTCAATTCACCCCTCCACTTT.

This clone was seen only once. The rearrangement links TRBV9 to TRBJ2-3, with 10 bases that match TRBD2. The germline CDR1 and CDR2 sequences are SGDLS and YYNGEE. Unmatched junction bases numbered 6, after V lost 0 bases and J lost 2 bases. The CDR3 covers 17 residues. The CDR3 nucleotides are TGTGCCAGCAGCGTAGATGGTAGCGGGGGGTTCACAGATACGCAGTATTTT. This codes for CASSVDGSGGFTDTQYF.

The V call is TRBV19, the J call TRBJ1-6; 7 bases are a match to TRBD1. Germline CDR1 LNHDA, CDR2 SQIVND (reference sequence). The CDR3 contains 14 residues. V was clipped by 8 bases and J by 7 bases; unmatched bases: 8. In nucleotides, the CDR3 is TGTGCCAGTTCCCCGGGACAGATAAATTCACCCCTCCACTTT. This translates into CASSPGQINSPLHF.

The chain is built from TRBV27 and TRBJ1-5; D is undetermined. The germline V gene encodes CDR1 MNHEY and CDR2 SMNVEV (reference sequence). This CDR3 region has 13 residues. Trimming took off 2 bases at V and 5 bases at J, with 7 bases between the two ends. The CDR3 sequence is CASSLVGDQPQHF. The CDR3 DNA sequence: TGTGCCAGCAGTTTAGTGGGAGATCAGCCCCAGCATTTT.

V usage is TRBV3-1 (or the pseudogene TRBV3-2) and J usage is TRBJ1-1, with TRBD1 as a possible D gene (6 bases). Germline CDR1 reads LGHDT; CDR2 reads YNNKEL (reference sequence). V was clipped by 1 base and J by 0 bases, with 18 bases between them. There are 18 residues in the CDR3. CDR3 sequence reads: CASSQVRMDRLMNTEAFF. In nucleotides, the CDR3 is TGTGCCAGCAGCCAAGTCCGCATGGACAGACTCATGAACACTGAAGCTTTCTTT.